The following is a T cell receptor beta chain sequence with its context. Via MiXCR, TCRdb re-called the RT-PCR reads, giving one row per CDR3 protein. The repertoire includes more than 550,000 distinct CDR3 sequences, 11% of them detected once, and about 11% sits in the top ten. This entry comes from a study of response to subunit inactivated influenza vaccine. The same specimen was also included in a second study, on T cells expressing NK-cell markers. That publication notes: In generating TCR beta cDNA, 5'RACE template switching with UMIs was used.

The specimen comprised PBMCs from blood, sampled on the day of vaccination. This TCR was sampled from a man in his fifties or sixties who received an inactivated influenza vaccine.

The CDR3 sequence is CASSLGGFESPLHF. The CDR3 region has the DNA TGTGCCAGCAGCCTCGGGGGGTTTGAATCACCCCTCCACTTT. The V call is TRBV12-3 or TRBV12-4, the J call TRBJ1-6, with D possibly being TRBD1 (5 bases). V was trimmed by 6 bases and J by 10 bases, leaving 16 bases between them. The length of the CDR3 is 14 residues.